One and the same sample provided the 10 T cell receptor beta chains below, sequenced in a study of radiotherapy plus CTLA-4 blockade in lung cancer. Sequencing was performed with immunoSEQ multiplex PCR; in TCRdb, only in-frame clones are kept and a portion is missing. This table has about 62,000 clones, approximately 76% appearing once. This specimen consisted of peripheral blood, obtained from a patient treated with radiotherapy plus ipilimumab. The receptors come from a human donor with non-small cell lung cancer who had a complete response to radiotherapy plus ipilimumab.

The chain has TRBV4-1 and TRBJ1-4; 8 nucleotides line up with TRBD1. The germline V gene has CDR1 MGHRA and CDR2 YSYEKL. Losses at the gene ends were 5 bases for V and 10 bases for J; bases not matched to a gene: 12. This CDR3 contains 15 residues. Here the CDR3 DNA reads TGCGCCAGCAGCTACATAGGACAGGGAGCGGGAAAACTGTTTTTT. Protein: CASSYIGQGAGKLFF.

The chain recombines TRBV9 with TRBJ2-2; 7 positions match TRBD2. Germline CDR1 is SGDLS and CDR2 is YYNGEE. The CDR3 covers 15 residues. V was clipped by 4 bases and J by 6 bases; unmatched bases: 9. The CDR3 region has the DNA TGTGCCAGCAGCTCACGACTAGCCGGCGCCGGGGAGCTGTTTTTT. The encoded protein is CASSSRLAGAGELFF. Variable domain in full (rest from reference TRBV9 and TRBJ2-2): DSGVTQTPKHLITATGQRVTLRCSPRSGDLSVYWYQQSLDQGLQFLIQYYNGEERAKGNILERFSAQQFPDLHSELNLSSLELGDSALYFCASSSRLAGAGELFFGEGSRLTVL.

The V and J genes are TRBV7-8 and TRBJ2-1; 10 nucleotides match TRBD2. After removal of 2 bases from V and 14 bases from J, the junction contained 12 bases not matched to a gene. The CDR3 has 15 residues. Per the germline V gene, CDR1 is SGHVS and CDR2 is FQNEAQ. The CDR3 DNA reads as TGTGCCAGCAGCTTATTTATCCTAGCGGGAGATGGGGAGTTCTTC. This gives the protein CASSLFILAGDGEFF. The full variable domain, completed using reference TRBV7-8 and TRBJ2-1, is GAGVSQSPRYKVAKRGQDVALRCDPISGHVSLFWYQQALGQGPEFLTYFQNEAQLDKSGLPSDRFFAERPEGSVSTLKIQRTQQEDSAVYLCASSLFILAGDGEFFGPGTRLTVL.

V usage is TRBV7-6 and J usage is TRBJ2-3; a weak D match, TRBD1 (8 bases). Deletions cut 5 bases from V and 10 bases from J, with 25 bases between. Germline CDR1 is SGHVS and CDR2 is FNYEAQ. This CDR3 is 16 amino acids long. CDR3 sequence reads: CASSPNRGGLKEAQYF. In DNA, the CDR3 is TGTGCCAGCAGCCCCAACAGGGGGGGTTTAAAGGAGGCGCAGTATTTT.

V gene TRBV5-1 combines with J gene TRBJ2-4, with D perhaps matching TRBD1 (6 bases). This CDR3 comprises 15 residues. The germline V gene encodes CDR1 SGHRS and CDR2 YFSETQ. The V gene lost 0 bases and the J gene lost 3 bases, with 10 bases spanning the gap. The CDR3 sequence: CASSLEQGSKNIQYF. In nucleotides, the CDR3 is TGCGCCAGCAGCTTGGAACAGGGTAGCAAAAACATTCAGTACTTC.

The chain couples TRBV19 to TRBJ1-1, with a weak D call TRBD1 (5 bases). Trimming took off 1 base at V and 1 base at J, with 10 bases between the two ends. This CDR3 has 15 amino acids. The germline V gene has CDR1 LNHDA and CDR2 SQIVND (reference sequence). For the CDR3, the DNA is TGTGCCAGTAGTATAGGCAGGGCTACGAACACTGAAGCTTTCTTT. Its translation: CASSIGRATNTEAFF.

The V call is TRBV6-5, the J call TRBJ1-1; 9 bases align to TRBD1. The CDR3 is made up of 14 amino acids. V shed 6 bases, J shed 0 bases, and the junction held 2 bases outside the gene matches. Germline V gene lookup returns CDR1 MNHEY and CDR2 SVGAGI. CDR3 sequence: CASRDRGMNTEAFF. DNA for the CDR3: TGTGCCAGCAGGGACAGGGGCATGAACACTGAAGCTTTCTTT.

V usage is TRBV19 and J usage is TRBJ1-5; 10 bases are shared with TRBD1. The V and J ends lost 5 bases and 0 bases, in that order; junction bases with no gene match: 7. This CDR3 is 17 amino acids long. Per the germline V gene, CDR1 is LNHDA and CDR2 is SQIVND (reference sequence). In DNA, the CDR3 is TGTGCCAGTAGTTGGGGACAGGGGCGATATAGCAATCAGCCCCAGCATTTT. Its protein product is CASSWGQGRYSNQPQHF. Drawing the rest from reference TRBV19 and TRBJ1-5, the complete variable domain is DGGITQSPKYLFRKEGQNVTLSCEQNLNHDAMYWYRQDPGQGLRLIYYSQIVNDFQKGDIAEGYSVSREKKESFPLTVTSAQKNPTAFYLCASSWGQGRYSNQPQHFGDGTRLSIL.

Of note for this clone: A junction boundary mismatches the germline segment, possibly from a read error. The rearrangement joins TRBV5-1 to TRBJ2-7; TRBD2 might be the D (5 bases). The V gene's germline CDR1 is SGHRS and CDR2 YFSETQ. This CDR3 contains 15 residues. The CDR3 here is CASSMRNYGVDEQYF. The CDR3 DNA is TGTGCCAGCAGCATGAGGAACTACGGGGTGGACGAGCAGTACTTC.

This CDR3 reads CASSVGGIADTQYF. The CDR3 coding sequence is TGTGCCAGCAGTGTCGGGGGGATTGCAGATACGCAGTATTTT. The rearrangement joins TRBV2 to TRBJ2-3; 7 bases map to TRBD2. The germline V gene encodes CDR1 SNHLY and CDR2 FYNNEI. After removal of 4 bases from V and 4 bases from J, the junction contained 5 bases not matched to a gene. The CDR3 consists of 14 residues.